This entry lists 15 T cell receptor beta chains sequenced from one sample in a study of cytomegalovirus exposure and HLA in healthy donors. Sequenced by immunoSEQ multiplex PCR; TCRdb stores in-frame clones only, minus some. There are under 200,000 clones in the sample; roughly 89% occur only once, and roughly 3% lies in the top ten. The sample taken for sequencing was PBMCs. All receptors derive from a woman aged 18-29 years in good health and CMV-seropositive.

This chain connects TRBV7-9 to TRBJ1-5; 11 nucleotides line up with TRBD1. Looked up from germline, CDR1 is SEHNR and CDR2 is FQNEAQ (reference sequence). The CDR3 runs 16 residues. J lost 4 bases, V lost 5 bases, and 7 bases had no gene match. CDR3 DNA: TGTGCCAGCAGCCTTGGACAGGGGGCAACAAATCAGCCCCAGCATTTT. Residues: CASSLGQGATNQPQHF.

The genes are TRBV2 and TRBJ2-1; no clear D gene. Trimming pared 7 bases from V and 4 bases from J, leaving 11 bases between. Per germline, CDR1 SNHLY and CDR2 FYNNEI. The CDR3 is 13 residues long. CDR3 sequence: CASIWADYNEQFF. In nucleotides, the CDR3 is TGTGCCAGCATCTGGGCCGATTACAATGAGCAGTTCTTC.

This sequence joins TRBV7-6 and TRBJ1-2; TRBD1 agrees at 10 bases. With 1 base clipped from V and 8 bases from J, the junction kept 4 bases outside the gene matches. Germline V lookup: CDR1 SGHVS, CDR2 FNYEAQ. The length of the CDR3 is 14 residues. This CDR3 is CASSLGQGAKGYTF. CDR3 DNA: TGTGCCAGCAGCTTAGGACAGGGGGCGAAGGGCTACACCTTC.

V gene TRBV6-1 combines with J gene TRBJ2-7; 7 bases are a match to TRBD1. CDR3 size: 20 residues. With V trimmed by 4 bases and J by 0 bases, 21 bases remained unmatched. Per germline, CDR1 MNHNS and CDR2 SASEGT. The CDR3 spells CASSGSPGQTPRQSSYEQYF. As DNA, the CDR3 is TGTGCCAGCAGTGGAAGTCCGGGACAGACACCTCGCCAAAGCTCCTACGAGCAGTACTTC.

This clone was counted once. This chain uses TRBV11-1 with TRBJ2-7; TRBD2 might be the D (6 bases). Trimming stripped 5 bases from V and 2 bases from J, with 19 bases between. Germline V gives CDR1 SGHAT, CDR2 FQDESV (reference sequence). This CDR3 comprises 16 residues. CDR3 DNA sequence: TGTGCCAGCAGCGAAGCGGCGGGATCACGCACCTACGAGCAGTACTTC. Translated, it gives CASSEAAGSRTYEQYF.

The J gene is TRBJ1-2, the V gene TRBV28, with 8 bases lining up with TRBD1. The length of the CDR3 is 13 residues. Germline V gene data show CDR1 as MDHEN and CDR2 as SYDVKM. Trimming took 7 bases from V and 5 from J; bases not matched to a gene: 6. CDR3 protein: CASTQDRVYGYTF. In DNA, the CDR3 is TGTGCCAGCACCCAGGACAGGGTTTATGGCTACACCTTC.

This clone was observed once. The chain links TRBV6-1 to TRBJ2-1; 12 bases fit TRBD2. Per germline, CDR1 MNHNS and CDR2 SASEGT. V trimming: 4 bases; J trimming: 4 bases; junction bases outside the gene matches: 11. The CDR3 length is 18 residues. The CDR3 coding sequence is TGTGCCAGCAGTGCGGCCGGACTAGCGGGGACATTATACAATGAGCAGTTCTTC. It encodes CASSAAGLAGTLYNEQFF.

The chain uses TRBV5-1 and TRBJ2-5; D ambiguous. V lost 0 bases to trimming and J lost 5 bases, with 11 bases between them. This CDR3 spans 14 amino acids. In germline, CDR1 is SGHRS, CDR2 YFSETQ. CDR3 coding DNA: TGCGCCAGCAGCTTGGACACCCTCAGGGAGACCCAGTACTTC. Its protein product is CASSLDTLRETQYF.

Worth noting for this clone: Compared with germline, one end of the junction differs, possibly owing to a read error. This sequence joins TRBV15 and TRBJ1-1; 8 bases agree with TRBD1. The CDR3 loop spans 12 amino acids. Germline V gene lookup returns CDR1 LNHNV and CDR2 YYDKDF (reference sequence). The DNA of the CDR3 is TGTGCCACCAGCAGAGCCCTTACGGGACAGGTATTT. This encodes CATSRALTGQVF.

The chain links TRBV13 to TRBJ1-5, with D perhaps matching TRBD1 (6 bases). Germline V lookup: CDR1 PRHDT, CDR2 FYEKMQ (reference sequence). Trimming left V 5 bases short and J 7 bases short, with 9 bases between. The CDR3 spans 12 residues. CDR3 in amino acids: CASSRGGQPQHF. Here the CDR3 DNA reads TGTGCCAGCAGCCGTGGGGGCCAGCCCCAGCATTTT.

The V call is TRBV9, the J call TRBJ2-3; no definite D call. V was pared by 1 base and J by 2 bases, with 8 bases between. The CDR3 runs to 14 residues. Germline CDR1 is SGDLS and CDR2 is YYNGEE. In DNA form, the CDR3 reads TGTGCCAGCAGCGTATGGCCTCACACAGATACGCAGTATTTT. Its translation is CASSVWPHTDTQYF.

The chain carries TRBV28 and TRBJ2-6; TRBD1 agrees at 7 bases. The CDR3 length is 16 residues. The V and J ends lost 3 bases and 2 bases, in that order; junction bases with no gene match: 4. Germline V gives CDR1 MDHEN, CDR2 SYDVKM. CDR3 DNA sequence: TGTGCCAGCAGTTTCTACAGGGGCACTGGGGCCAACGTCCTGACTTTC. It encodes CASSFYRGTGANVLTF. Filled out from reference TRBV28 and TRBJ2-6, the complete variable domain reads DVKVTQSSRYLVKRTGEKVFLECVQDMDHENMFWYRQDPGLGLRLIYFSYDVKMKEKGDIPEGYSVSREKKERFSLILESASTNQTSMYLCASSFYRGTGANVLTFGAGSRLTVL.

The chain employs TRBV5-1 and TRBJ2-2; perhaps TRBD2 as D (6 bases). Germline V gives CDR1 SGHRS, CDR2 YFSETQ. The ends were cut back, 0 bases at V and 5 bases at J, with 14 bases in the middle. CDR3 length: 16 amino acids. CDR3 amino acids: CASSLEGGVETGELFF. As DNA, the CDR3 is TGCGCCAGCAGCTTGGAGGGCGGGGTCGAGACCGGGGAGCTGTTTTTT. Combining the CDR3 with reference TRBV5-1 and TRBJ2-2 gives the whole variable domain KAGVTQTPRYLIKTRGQQVTLSCSPISGHRSVSWYQQTPGQGLQFLFEYFSETQRNKGNFPGRFSGRQFSNSRSEMNVSTLELGDSALYLCASSLEGGVETGELFFGEGSRLTVL.

The chain joins TRBV11-3 to TRBJ2-2; 10 bases line up with TRBD1. The CDR3 extends over 15 amino acids. The V segment lost 4 bases and the J segment 5 bases; nucleotides outside the gene matches: 4. The V gene's germline CDR1 is SGHNT and CDR2 YENEEA. The CDR3 here is CASSSRDRGTGELFF. In DNA form, the CDR3 reads TGTGCCAGCAGCTCCCGGGACAGGGGTACCGGGGAGCTGTTTTTT.

V gene TRBV10-2 combines with J gene TRBJ1-2, with no clear D. The CDR3 length is 14 residues. Germline values: CDR1 WSHSY, CDR2 SAAADI. V was clipped by 4 bases and J by 6 bases, with 15 bases between them. CDR3 sequence: CASSVWPSQDGYTF. Written as DNA, the CDR3 is TGCGCCAGCAGTGTCTGGCCGTCCCAGGATGGCTACACCTTC.